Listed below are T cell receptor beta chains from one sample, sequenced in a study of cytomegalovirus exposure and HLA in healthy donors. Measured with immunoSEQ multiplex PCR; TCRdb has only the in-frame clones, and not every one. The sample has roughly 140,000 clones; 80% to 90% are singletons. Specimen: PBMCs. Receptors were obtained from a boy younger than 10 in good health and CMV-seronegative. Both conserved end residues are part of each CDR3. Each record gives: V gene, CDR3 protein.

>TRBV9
CASSVDGGSHYVEQYF
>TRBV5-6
CASSLALYEQYF
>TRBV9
CASSVAAATPGELFF
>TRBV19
CASSPVFIGEAFF
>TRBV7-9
CASSLPGTSVYNEQFF
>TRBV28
CASSLDGLAGGEQYF
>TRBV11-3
CASSPGLAGDNEQFF
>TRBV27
CASSLQGRAQPQHF
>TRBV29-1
CSVRTSGGTDTQYF
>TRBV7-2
CASSLPRQSANEKLFF
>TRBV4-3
CASSQEDRVTKNIQYF
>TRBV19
CASSTSAQGIQPQHF
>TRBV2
CASSPRRASATYEQYF
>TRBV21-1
CASIFSGSRGPPYNSPLHF
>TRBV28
CASSLRGWGNTIYF
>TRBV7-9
CASKLTAGGYNEQFF
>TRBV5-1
CASSSGLRTGELFF
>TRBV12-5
CASGLGIGADTQYF
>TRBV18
CASSRIETGGNYGYTF
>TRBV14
CASSQARGQKNYEQYF
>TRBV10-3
CAISESGSLATNEKLFF
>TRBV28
CASSPISGGANIQYF
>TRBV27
CASSLVRVNAGELFF
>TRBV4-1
CASSLGLAGESSYNEQFF
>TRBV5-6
CASSPGQGRDQPQHF
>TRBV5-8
CASSPTGDTEAFF
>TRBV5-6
CASSSERSGNTEAFF
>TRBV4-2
CASSRITGLAKNEQFF
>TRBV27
CASSFGGNQPQHF
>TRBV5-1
CASSLAGGWGETQYF
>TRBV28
CASSFFKREIDEQFF
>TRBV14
CASSQDLGWGTDGYTF
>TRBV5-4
CASNPGGVGVGYGYTF
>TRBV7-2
CASSLSGSYGYTF
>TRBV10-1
CASSESAEQYF
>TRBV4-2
CASSQGTSYSSDTQYF
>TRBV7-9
CASSFGERENAYEQYF
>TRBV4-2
CASSQETTAGAGNIQYF